These 25 T cell receptor beta chains share one sample of origin, sequenced in a study of blood T cell repertoires in COVID-19. Clones were sequenced by immunoSEQ multiplex PCR, and TCRdb holds only the in-frame ones, with some missing. The sample lists about 260,000 clones, under 90% occurring once. The specimen sequenced was peripheral blood. The receptors come from a man between 60 and 70 years old with acute or convalescent COVID-19.

The chain couples TRBV27 to TRBJ1-4, with 7 bases identical to TRBD1. Germline V gene sequence: CDR1 MNHEY, CDR2 SMNVEV (reference sequence). J lost 8 bases, V lost 4 bases, and 7 bases had no gene match. The CDR3 loop spans 14 amino acids. CDR3 protein: CASSYTGVGEKLFF. For the CDR3, the DNA is TGTGCCAGCAGTTATACAGGGGTGGGGGAAAAACTGTTTTTT.

In its sample, this clone was seen a few times. This chain links TRBV4-3 with TRBJ2-3; 14 bases are shared with TRBD2. The CDR3 length is 17 residues. V trimming: 4 bases; J trimming: 3 bases; junction bases outside the gene matches: 6. Germline CDR1 LGHNA, CDR2 YSLEER. This CDR3 reads CASSPGTSGSGTDTQYF. In nucleotides, the CDR3 is TGCGCCAGCAGCCCCGGGACTAGCGGGAGTGGAACAGATACGCAGTATTTT.

The sample holds a few counts of this clone. The rearrangement uses TRBV5-1 and TRBJ2-2, with D possibly matching TRBD2 (6 bases). CDR3 length: 13 residues. V lost 2 bases, J lost 6 bases, and 8 bases lay in between. The germline V gene has CDR1 SGHRS and CDR2 YFSETQ. The CDR3 loop is CASSLGGAGELFF. The CDR3 nucleotides are TGCGCCAGCAGCTTAGGCGGGGCCGGGGAGCTGTTTTTT.

The rearrangement uses TRBV9 and TRBJ1-3; D is unresolved. This CDR3 has 17 residues. V was clipped by 3 bases and J by 4 bases, with 20 bases between them. CDR1 and CDR2 (germline): SGDLS, YYNGEE. The CDR3 loop is CASSARLWLGSGNTIYF. The CDR3 DNA sequence: TGTGCCAGCAGCGCGAGACTCTGGCTAGGGAGCGGAAACACCATATATTTT.

J is TRBJ2-2 and V is TRBV5-1; tentatively, D is TRBD1 (5 bases). Trimming pared 5 bases from V and 6 bases from J, leaving 11 bases between. The CDR3 is 13 residues long. CDR1 is SGHRS, CDR2 YFSETQ, per germline. CDR3 bases: TGCGCCAGCAGACCAGACAGTTCCGGGGAGCTGTTTTTT. Protein sequence: CASRPDSSGELFF.

This chain links TRBV3-1 (or the pseudogene TRBV3-2) with TRBJ1-5; 11 bases are shared with TRBD1. The V and J ends lost 2 bases and 9 bases, in that order; junction bases with no gene match: 12. This CDR3 is built from 17 residues. Germline-derived CDR1 and CDR2 are LGHDT and YNNKEL (reference sequence). The CDR3 spells CASSQLVAGQGATPQHF. As DNA, the CDR3 is TGTGCCAGCAGCCAATTGGTAGCAGGACAGGGGGCTACGCCCCAGCATTTT.

V gene TRBV11-2 combines with J gene TRBJ2-1; no clear D gene. Germline CDR1 is SGHAT and CDR2 is FQNNGV. V lost 0 bases and J lost 7, with 7 bases in between. CDR3 size: 13 residues. The CDR3 protein is CASSLDPRNEQFF. The CDR3 DNA reads as TGTGCCAGCAGCTTAGATCCGAGAAATGAGCAGTTCTTC.

The V call is TRBV9, the J call TRBJ1-2, with TRBD1 as a possible D gene (6 bases). The germline V and J ends were trimmed by 0 bases and 0 bases, with 6 bases remaining between them. From germline, CDR1 is SGDLS and CDR2 YYNGEE. This CDR3 has 14 amino acids. The DNA for the CDR3 is TGTGCCAGCAGCGTAGAGGGGGCTAACTATGGCTACACCTTC. Encoded protein: CASSVEGANYGYTF.

The V and J genes are TRBV7-9 and TRBJ2-7; possibly TRBD2 for D (6 bases). Deletions cut 5 bases from V and 4 bases from J, with 15 bases between. Germline V lookup: CDR1 SEHNR, CDR2 FQNEAQ (reference sequence). The CDR3 is made up of 14 amino acids. In DNA, the CDR3 is TGTGCCAGCAGCGCCGAGTGGGGGGAATACGAGCAGTACTTC. Translating gives CASSAEWGEYEQYF.

The V call is TRBV18, the J call TRBJ1-6; maybe TRBD1 (6 bases). CDR3 size: 13 residues. Germline CDR1 and CDR2: KGHSH and LQKENI. V shed 8 bases and J shed 7 bases, with 12 bases lying between them. In nucleotides, the CDR3 is TGTGCCAGCGCCGGGGGGCCCAATTCACCCCTCCACTTT. The encoded protein is CASAGGPNSPLHF. The whole variable domain, remainder taken from reference TRBV18 and TRBJ1-6, is NAGVMQNPRHLVRRRGQEARLRCSPMKGHSHVYWYRQLPEEGLKFMVYLQKENIIDESGMPKERFSAEFPKEGPSILRIQQVVRGDSAAYFCASAGGPNSPLHFGNGTRLTVT.

This clone was seen just once. This chain links TRBV29-1 with TRBJ2-2, with 9 bases lining up with TRBD1. The germline gives CDR1 SQVTM, CDR2 ANQGSEA. The J segment lost 6 bases and the V segment lost 7 bases, leaving 6 bases of the junction unmatched. The CDR3 covers 13 residues. The CDR3 DNA sequence: TGCAGCGCGGACAGGGGAATATCCGGGGAGCTGTTTTTT. Amino acid sequence: CSADRGISGELFF.

J is TRBJ1-4 and V is TRBV23-1; 8 bases align to TRBD1. TRBV23-1 is sorted into the ORF group, with uncertain function. The CDR3 sequence is 15 residues long. V lost 5 bases and J lost 8; bases outside the gene matches: 10. The CDR3 here is CASSAPGGVGEKLFF. The CDR3 nucleotides read TGCGCCAGCAGTGCCCCAGGGGGCGTGGGAGAAAAACTGTTTTTT.

The chain recombines TRBV4-3 with TRBJ1-4, with a possible D match to TRBD1 (6 bases). The germline V and J ends were trimmed by 4 bases and 8 bases, with 14 bases remaining between them. This CDR3 spans 14 amino acids. Germline V gene sequence: CDR1 LGHNA, CDR2 YSLEER. CDR3 sequence (DNA): TGCGCCAGCAGCCCCTTTAAGGGGGTCGAAAAACTGTTTTTT. Its protein is CASSPFKGVEKLFF.

The chain employs TRBV10-1 and TRBJ1-2; D possibly corresponds to TRBD1 (6 bases). Germline values: CDR1 WNHNN, CDR2 SYGVQD (reference sequence). CDR3 length: 14 amino acids. V gave up 4 bases and J gave up 4 bases, with 13 bases separating them. CDR3 region: CASSGTDRPYGYTF. The CDR3 coding sequence is TGCGCCAGCAGTGGGACGGACAGACCCTATGGCTACACCTTC.

This clone was counted once. The rearrangement uses TRBV7-9 and TRBJ2-7; weak D call: TRBD2 (6 bases). Trimming shortened V by 7 bases and J by 6 bases, and 13 bases separated the two germline ends. The germline gives CDR1 SEHNR, CDR2 FQNEAQ (reference sequence). The CDR3 covers 12 residues. The CDR3 protein is CASTYGGSEQYF. CDR3 coding DNA: TGTGCCAGCACCTACGGAGGGAGCGAGCAGTACTTC.

The sample holds a few counts of this clone. The gene calls are TRBV20-1 and TRBJ1-3; no firm D call. This CDR3 comprises 11 residues. Germline V gives CDR1 DFQATT, CDR2 SNEGSKA (reference sequence). V gave up 7 bases and J gave up 8 bases, with 12 bases separating them. The CDR3 DNA sequence: TGCAGTGTTGAGTGGGGAGACACCATATATTTT. Protein: CSVEWGDTIYF.

The chain joins TRBV28 to TRBJ1-1; D not resolved. V was shortened by 9 bases and J by 3 bases, with 8 bases between the two germline ends. In germline, CDR1 is MDHEN, CDR2 SYDVKM. The CDR3 sequence is 11 residues long. For the CDR3, the DNA is TGTGCCAGTCGAGGGTACACTGAAGCTTTCTTT. Translated, it gives CASRGYTEAFF.

The chain joins TRBV4-3 to TRBJ1-2; the match to TRBD1 covers 9 bases. The germline CDR1 and CDR2 sequences are LGHNA and YSLEER. V trimming: 0 bases; J trimming: 3 bases; junction bases outside the gene matches: 5. The CDR3 spans 16 residues. The CDR3 DNA reads TGCGCCAGCAGCCAAGATCGAACAGGGGGCTACTATGGCTACACCTTC. It is translated as CASSQDRTGGYYGYTF.

The CDR3 bases are TGCGCCAGCGCCCCCAAAGGGACTTCCCTCTACGAGCAGTACTTC. The encoded protein is CASAPKGTSLYEQYF. The V gene is TRBV5-1, the J gene TRBJ2-7; D perhaps matches TRBD2 (6 bases). CDR1 and CDR2 from the germline V gene are SGHRS and YFSETQ. Trimming shortened V by 7 bases and J by 3 bases, and 20 bases separated the two germline ends. The CDR3 runs to 15 residues.

The genes are TRBV24-1 and TRBJ1-4; unclear D gene. The germline V gene encodes CDR1 KGHDR and CDR2 SFDVKD. The length of the CDR3 is 12 residues. V lost 11 bases and J 10 bases, leaving 16 bases between the germline ends. DNA for the CDR3: TGTGCCAGCCCATCGGGTTACGGAAAACTGTTTTTT. Translated, it gives CASPSGYGKLFF.

The chain is built from TRBV7-9 and TRBJ1-5, with 8 positions matching TRBD1. The length of the CDR3 is 16 residues. The V segment lost 5 bases and the J segment 2 bases; nucleotides outside the gene matches: 8. Germline CDR1 is SEHNR and CDR2 is FQNEAQ (reference sequence). The CDR3 here is CASSPQGAGGNQPQHF. CDR3 bases: TGTGCCAGCAGCCCCCAGGGGGCGGGTGGCAATCAGCCCCAGCATTTT.

The CDR3 nucleotides are TGTGCCAGCAGGGACAGGGGGCTAAGGAGGACCGGGGAGCTGTTTTTT. Its translation: CASRDRGLRRTGELFF. The chain has TRBV2 and TRBJ2-2, with 11 positions matching TRBD1. Germline assignment: CDR1 SNHLY and CDR2 FYNNEI. With V trimmed by 6 bases and J by 5 bases, 8 bases remained unmatched. The CDR3 length is 16 residues.

This rearrangement joins TRBV3-1 (or the pseudogene TRBV3-2) to TRBJ2-1, with TRBD2 identical over 12 bases. In germline, CDR1 is LGHDT, CDR2 YNNKEL (reference sequence). The CDR3 is 15 residues long. J gave up 15 bases and V 1 base, and 10 bases lay outside the gene matches. This CDR3 reads CASSQVWATSGRRFF. The CDR3 DNA sequence: TGTGCCAGCAGCCAAGTGTGGGCGACTAGCGGGAGAAGGTTCTTC.

V gene TRBV7-6 combines with J gene TRBJ2-5; no definite D call. Germline V gene data show CDR1 as SGHVS and CDR2 as FNYEAQ. The ends were cut back, 5 bases at V and 8 bases at J, with 21 bases in the middle. This CDR3 spans 15 amino acids. CDR3 DNA sequence: TGTGCCAGCAGCCCTCGATCCGGGTTCGGAGAAACCCAGTACTTC. Protein sequence: CASSPRSGFGETQYF.

The chain links TRBV10-3 to TRBJ2-3; 9 bases map to TRBD2. V trimming: 8 bases; J trimming: 2 bases; junction bases outside the gene matches: 11. Per the germline V gene, CDR1 is ENHRY and CDR2 is SYGVKD. The CDR3 has 16 residues. CDR3 amino acids: CAIGYAGGLNTDTQYF. The CDR3 DNA reads TGTGCCATCGGCTACGCGGGGGGGCTCAACACAGATACGCAGTATTTT.